The 10 T cell receptor beta chains in this list originate from one sample, sequenced in a study of human T cells and chemical hapten exposure. Time point noted: patch test 2, 6 weeks after DPC sensitization. Documented treatment: therapeutic diphenylcyclopropenone sensitization with weekly scalp DPC. One entry per CDR3 protein results from TCRdb running MiXCR on the RACE reads. This sample has under 100,000 distinct CDR3 sequences; roughly 10% occur once, and the top ten carry around 2.5%. Source: whole blood, taken in connection with sensitization to the hapten diphenylcyclopropenone (DPC). These receptors originate from a woman aged 25 to 39 with alopecia areata. Some clones in this sample may be carry-over from other donors' samples.

This rearrangement joins TRBV12-3 or TRBV12-4 to TRBJ2-7; 9 bases align to TRBD1. The CDR3 length is 13 residues. The V segment lost 8 bases and the J segment 4 bases; nucleotides outside the gene matches: 6. The CDR3 DNA is TGTGCCAGCGCCAGGACAGGGGAATACGAGCAGTACTTC. This sequence encodes CASARTGEYEQYF.

This clonotype has a count of ten or more. V usage is TRBV14 and J usage is TRBJ1-6; no clear D gene. Germline V gene lookup returns CDR1 SGHDN and CDR2 FVKESK. The V gene lost 3 bases and the J gene lost 9 bases, with 6 bases spanning the gap. This CDR3 spans 12 amino acids. The CDR3 DNA follows: TGTGCCAGCAGCCAGCCCCCTTCACCCCTCCACTTT. Translating it yields CASSQPPSPLHF.

This clonotype occurred many times. V is TRBV28 and J is TRBJ1-2; 7 bases map to TRBD1. The CDR3 has 17 residues. V lost 2 bases and J lost 8; bases outside the gene matches: 17. Per the germline V gene, CDR1 is MDHEN and CDR2 is SYDVKM. The CDR3 nucleotides are TGTGCCAGCAGTTTAGCCACCGGACGACAGGGCCTGAGGGGCTACACCTTC. Its protein is CASSLATGRQGLRGYTF.

This clonotype was recorded many times. Written as DNA, the CDR3 is TGTGCCAGCAGCTCTAGTGGTTACGGCTACACCTTC. Residues: CASSSSGYGYTF. The chain is built from TRBV7-8 and TRBJ1-2; D unclear. Trimming took off 4 bases at V and 8 bases at J, with 11 bases between the two ends. There are 12 residues in the CDR3. In germline, CDR1 is SGHVS, CDR2 FQNEAQ.

This clonotype was counted at least ten times. The J gene is TRBJ2-3, the V gene TRBV29-1; 8 positions match TRBD2. V was pared by 6 bases and J by 1 base, with 15 bases of the junction left unmatched. In germline, CDR1 is SQVTM, CDR2 ANQGSEA. The CDR3 loop spans 17 amino acids. CDR3 residues: CSVLGLDTPGGTDTQYF. The CDR3 DNA reads as TGCAGCGTATTGGGACTAGACACACCCGGGGGCACAGATACGCAGTATTTT.

This clonotype was observed at least ten times. CDR3 residues: CASSYSGSPYNEQFF. The CDR3 DNA sequence: TGTGCCAGCAGTTACTCAGGCTCCCCCTACAATGAGCAGTTCTTC. The chain joins TRBV6-5 to TRBJ2-1; no clear D. Trimming stripped 0 bases from V and 2 bases from J, with 8 bases between. Germline V gene sequence: CDR1 MNHEY, CDR2 SVGAGI. CDR3 size: 15 residues.

This clonotype was seen more than once but under ten times. This chain uses TRBV28 with TRBJ2-5, with TRBD2 matching 10 bases. The CDR3 is 14 amino acids. CDR1 and CDR2 from the germline V gene are MDHEN and SYDVKM. J lost 6 bases, V lost 7 bases, and 8 bases had no gene match. The CDR3 loop reads CASNDSGGRKTQYF. CDR3 DNA sequence: TGTGCCAGCAATGATAGCGGGGGGAGGAAGACCCAGTACTTC.

This clonotype has only a few counts. This rearrangement joins TRBV9 to TRBJ1-3, with D perhaps matching TRBD1 (5 bases). The germline V gene encodes CDR1 SGDLS and CDR2 YYNGEE. V lost 4 bases and J lost 0, with 11 bases in between. The CDR3 is 15 residues long. The CDR3, as DNA: TGTGCCAGCAGCACGGACATCAGCTCTGGAAACACCATATATTTT. Translating gives CASSTDISSGNTIYF.

At least ten counts were recorded for this clonotype. The CDR3 bases are TGCGCCAGCAAAACAGGGGGCTCCTCCTACGAGCAGTACTTC. This sequence encodes CASKTGGSSYEQYF. The rearrangement joins TRBV5-1 to TRBJ2-7, with TRBD1 matching 9 bases. V was clipped by 6 bases and J by 0 bases; unmatched bases: 4. The CDR3 has 14 residues. CDR1 is SGHRS, CDR2 YFSETQ, per germline.

The gene calls are TRBV7-8 and TRBJ2-1, with 11 bases that match TRBD2. This CDR3 contains 18 residues. Germline CDR1 and CDR2: SGHVS and FQNEAQ. V lost 0 bases to trimming and J lost 8 bases; unmatched junction nucleotides: 12. The CDR3 region is CASSLARLAGGPGDEQFF. The CDR3 DNA follows: TGTGCCAGCAGCTTAGCGAGGCTAGCGGGGGGCCCCGGGGATGAGCAGTTCTTC.